This section outlines one TCR beta chain sequence together with its context. Antigen unknown. The CDR3 runs to 15 residues. CDR1 is SGHDT, CDR2 YYEEEE, per germline. J gave up 6 bases and V 3 bases, and 4 bases lay outside the gene matches. The data are from a study of cytomegalovirus exposure and HLA in healthy donors. Study findings and constraints: Several top significant clusters appeared, in a later analysis, to be linked to common viral pathogens. The authors later linked a missense DCLRE1C variant to TCR beta V- and J-gene trimming. Based on reports, TCR beta sequences accurately predicted HLA-A and HLA-B alleles for most subjects. Solely CMV serostatus was available to characterize immune exposure.

The study ran its PCR with 60 Vbeta and 13 Jbeta primers. Method: immunoSEQ multiplex PCR; TCRdb's copy keeps in-frame clones and lacks some. Across 45,000 to 70,000 clones, the top ten clones capture approximately 11% of the sample. Input material: PBMCs. V gene TRBV5-6 combines with J gene TRBJ1-5; 12 nucleotides align to TRBD1. The receptor comes from a woman between 45 and 60 years old in good health and CMV-seropositive. The CDR3 bases are TGTGCCAGCAGCTGGGGACAGGGGGCGTCTCAGCCCCAGCATTTT. Translated, it gives CASSWGQGASQPQHF.